The T cell receptor beta chain under discussion was sequenced for a study of human T cells and chemical hapten exposure. Study background: DPC at 2% was the sensitizing agent, placed on approximately 2 cm by approximately 2 cm of upper inner arm skin. The study, taken as a whole, reports: Patch test score showed a positive correlation with PT1 expanded TCR counts.

With regard to this clonotype: Its antigen is not known.

Unique molecular identifiers were attached to individual cDNA molecules during library preparation. TCRdb ran MiXCR on the RACE reads and lists one entry per CDR3 protein. Altogether approximately 400,000 distinct CDR3 sequences are present, roughly 5% being singletons, with the ten largest covering 2.6%. Time point specified: pre-sensitization, week 0. Treatment of the sample: therapeutic diphenylcyclopropenone sensitization with weekly scalp DPC. Alopecia patients, 18 to 70 years old and DPC-suitable, served as donors. The specimen was whole blood, collected in connection with sensitization to the hapten diphenylcyclopropenone (DPC). This sequence was found in a woman in her forties or fifties with alopecia areata. Some clones in this sample may be carry-over from other donors' samples.

CDR3 amino acids: CSARRGAGNSPLHF. CDR3 nucleotides: TGCAGTGCTAGAAGGGGGGCCGGTAATTCACCCCTCCACTTT. The V call is TRBV20-1, the J call TRBJ1-6; possibly TRBD1 for D (6 bases). CDR3 length: 14 amino acids. V gave up 2 bases and J gave up 6 bases, with 11 bases separating them. In germline, CDR1 is DFQATT, CDR2 SNEGSKA (reference sequence).